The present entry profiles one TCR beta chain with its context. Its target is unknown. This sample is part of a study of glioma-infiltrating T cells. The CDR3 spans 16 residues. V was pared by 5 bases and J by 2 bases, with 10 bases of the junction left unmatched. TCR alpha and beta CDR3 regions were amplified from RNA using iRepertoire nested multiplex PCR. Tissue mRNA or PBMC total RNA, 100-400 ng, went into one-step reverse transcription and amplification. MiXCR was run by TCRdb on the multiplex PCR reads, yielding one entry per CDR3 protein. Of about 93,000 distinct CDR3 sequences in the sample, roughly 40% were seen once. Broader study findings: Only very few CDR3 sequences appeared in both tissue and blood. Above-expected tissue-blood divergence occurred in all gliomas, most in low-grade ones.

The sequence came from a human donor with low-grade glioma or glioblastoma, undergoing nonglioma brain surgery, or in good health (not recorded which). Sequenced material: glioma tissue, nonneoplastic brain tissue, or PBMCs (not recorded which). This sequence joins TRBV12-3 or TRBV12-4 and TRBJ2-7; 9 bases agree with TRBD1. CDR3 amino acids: CASSEAGTGTTYEQYF. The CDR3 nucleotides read TGTGCCAGCAGTGAAGCCGGGACAGGGACGACCTACGAGCAGTACTTC.